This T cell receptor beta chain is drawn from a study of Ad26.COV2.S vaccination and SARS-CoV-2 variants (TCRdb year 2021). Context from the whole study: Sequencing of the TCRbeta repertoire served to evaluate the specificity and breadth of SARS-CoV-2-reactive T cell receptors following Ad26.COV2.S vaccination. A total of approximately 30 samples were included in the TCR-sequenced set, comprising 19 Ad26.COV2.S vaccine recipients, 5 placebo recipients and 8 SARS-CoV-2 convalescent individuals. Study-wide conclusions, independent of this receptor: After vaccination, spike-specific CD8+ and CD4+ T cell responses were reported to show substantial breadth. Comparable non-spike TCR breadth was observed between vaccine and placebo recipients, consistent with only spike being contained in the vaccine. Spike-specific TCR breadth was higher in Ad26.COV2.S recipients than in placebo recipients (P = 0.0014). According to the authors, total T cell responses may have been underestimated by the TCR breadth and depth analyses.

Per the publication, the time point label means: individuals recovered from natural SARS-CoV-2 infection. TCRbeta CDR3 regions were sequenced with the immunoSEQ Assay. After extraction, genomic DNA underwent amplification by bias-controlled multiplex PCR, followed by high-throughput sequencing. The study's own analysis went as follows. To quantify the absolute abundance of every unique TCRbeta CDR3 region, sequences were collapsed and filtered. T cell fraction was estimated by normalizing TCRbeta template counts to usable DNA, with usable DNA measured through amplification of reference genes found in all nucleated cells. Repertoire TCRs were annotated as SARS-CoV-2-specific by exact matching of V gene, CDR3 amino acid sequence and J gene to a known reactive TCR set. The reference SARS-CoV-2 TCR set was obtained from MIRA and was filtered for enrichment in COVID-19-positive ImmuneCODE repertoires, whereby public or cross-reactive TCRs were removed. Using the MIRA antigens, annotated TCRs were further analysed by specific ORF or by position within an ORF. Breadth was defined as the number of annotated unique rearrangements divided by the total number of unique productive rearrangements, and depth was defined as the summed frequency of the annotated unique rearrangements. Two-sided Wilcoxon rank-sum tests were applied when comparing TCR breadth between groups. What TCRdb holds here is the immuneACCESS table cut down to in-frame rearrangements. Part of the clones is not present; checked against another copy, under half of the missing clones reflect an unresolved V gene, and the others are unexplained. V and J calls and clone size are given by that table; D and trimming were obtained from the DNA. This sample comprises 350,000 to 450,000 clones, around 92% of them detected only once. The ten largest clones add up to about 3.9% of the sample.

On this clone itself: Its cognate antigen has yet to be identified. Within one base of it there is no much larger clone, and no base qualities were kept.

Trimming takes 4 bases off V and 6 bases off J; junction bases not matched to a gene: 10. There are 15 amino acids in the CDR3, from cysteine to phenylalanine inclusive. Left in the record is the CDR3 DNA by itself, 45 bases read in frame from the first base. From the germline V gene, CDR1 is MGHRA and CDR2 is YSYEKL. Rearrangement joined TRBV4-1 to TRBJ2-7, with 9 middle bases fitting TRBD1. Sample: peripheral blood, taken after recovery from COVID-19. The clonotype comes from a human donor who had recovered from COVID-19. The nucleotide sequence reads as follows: TGCGCCAGCAGCCGAGACGGGACAGGGCCGTCCGAGCAGTACTTC. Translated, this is CASSRDGTGPSEQYF.